This passage covers 27 T cell receptor beta chains from one sample sequenced in a study of T cells in Graves' hyperthyroidism and ophthalmopathy. Amplification targeted TCR beta CDR3 regions from RNA transcripts. The TCR CDR3 was amplified in a first-round RT-PCR using the HTBI primer set. TCRdb independently ran MiXCR on the multiplex PCR reads; one entry per CDR3 protein. This table has approximately 400,000 distinct CDR3 sequences, about a fifth appearing once. The sequenced sample was blood. These receptors originate from a woman between 18 and 29 years old with Graves' hyperthyroidism.

This clonotype was detected ten times or more. The V and J genes are TRBV14 and TRBJ1-1; D might be TRBD1 (5 bases). CDR1 is SGHDN, CDR2 FVKESK, per germline. The CDR3 spans 14 residues. V lost 4 bases and J lost 8, with 17 bases in between. CDR3 region: CASSLLPTGDEAFF. The CDR3 coding sequence is TGTGCCAGCAGCCTTTTGCCTACAGGAGACGAAGCTTTCTTT.

This clonotype was seen many times. This rearrangement joins TRBV3-1 to TRBJ1-1; D remains unclear. The CDR3 runs 13 residues. Germline V gene sequence: CDR1 LGHDT, CDR2 YNNKEL (reference sequence). Between the trimmed V and J ends, which lost 1 base and 4 bases, there was a span of 7 bases. CDR3 in amino acids: CASSQGRSTEAFF. The CDR3 nucleotides are TGTGCCAGCAGCCAAGGCAGGTCCACTGAAGCTTTCTTT.

This clonotype was observed at least ten times. This rearrangement joins TRBV20-1 to TRBJ2-7, with TRBD2 identical over 7 bases. The V segment lost 6 bases and the J segment 4 bases; nucleotides outside the gene matches: 21. Germline V gene sequence: CDR1 DFQATT, CDR2 SNEGSKA (reference sequence). This CDR3 spans 17 amino acids. The CDR3 nucleotides read TGCAGTGCCCCCCCTGGTCCGTGGGGGGGGGTAAGTTACGAGCAGTACTTC. Amino acid sequence: CSAPPGPWGGVSYEQYF.

This clonotype was seen more than once but under ten times. The chain carries TRBV24-1 and TRBJ2-3; no firm D call. The CDR3 is 14 residues long. Germline CDR1 and CDR2: KGHDR and SFDVKD. Trimming pared 2 bases from V and 2 bases from J, leaving 7 bases between. Here the CDR3 reads CATSDSVVTDTQYF. CDR3 DNA: TGTGCCACCAGTGATTCGGTAGTCACAGATACGCAGTATTTT.

This clonotype was recorded at least ten times. The gene calls are TRBV28 and TRBJ2-2, with D hard to call. Germline CDR1 MDHEN, CDR2 SYDVKM. Trimming cost V 6 bases and J 7 bases, with 12 bases left between them. This CDR3 spans 13 amino acids. CDR3 DNA: TGTGCCAGCAGCGTCCTAGAGGTCGGGGAGCTGTTTTTT. Its translation is CASSVLEVGELFF.

This clonotype was observed at least ten times. V gene TRBV11-1 combines with J gene TRBJ2-7, with 13 bases identical to TRBD2. J was trimmed by 3 bases and V by 5 bases; bases with no gene match: 4. CDR1 is SGHAT, CDR2 FQDESV, per germline (reference sequence). This CDR3 spans 15 amino acids. CDR3 residues: CASSRLAGGNYEQYF. CDR3 in DNA: TGTGCCAGCAGCCGACTAGCGGGGGGCAACTACGAGCAGTACTTC.

This clonotype has at least ten counts. The chain recombines TRBV5-1 with TRBJ2-7; the match to TRBD2 covers 10 bases. The CDR3 has 15 amino acids. V trimming: 4 bases; J trimming: 6 bases; junction bases outside the gene matches: 10. Germline V gives CDR1 SGHRS, CDR2 YFSETQ. Here the CDR3 DNA reads TGCGCCAGCAGCACCTCCCCGGGACTAGCGATCGAGCAGTACTTC. Protein: CASSTSPGLAIEQYF. Filled out from reference TRBV5-1 and TRBJ2-7, the complete variable domain reads KAGVTQTPRYLIKTRGQQVTLSCSPISGHRSVSWYQQTPGQGLQFLFEYFSETQRNKGNFPGRFSGRQFSNSRSEMNVSTLELGDSALYLCASSTSPGLAIEQYFGPGTRLTVT.

This chain joins TRBV20-1 and TRBJ1-6; D may be TRBD1 (5 bases). The CDR3 consists of 13 residues. The germline V and J ends were trimmed by 6 bases and 9 bases, with 15 bases remaining between them. CDR1 and CDR2 from the germline V gene are DFQATT and SNEGSKA (reference sequence). CDR3 in DNA: TGCAGTGCACCTACAGGTCCTTCTTCACCCCTCCACTTT. Translating it yields CSAPTGPSSPLHF.

The chain has TRBV12-3 or TRBV12-4 and TRBJ2-7; 7 nucleotides line up with TRBD2. After removal of 2 bases from V and 4 bases from J, the junction contained 8 bases not matched to a gene. This CDR3 contains 15 residues. CDR3 bases: TGTGCCAGCAGTTTAAAATCTAGCGGCCGATACGAGCAGTACTTC. This sequence encodes CASSLKSSGRYEQYF.

About this clonotype: A read error is likely, as this CDR3 ends without the conserved phenylalanine or tryptophan. The gene calls are TRBV27 and TRBJ2-7; the D is unclear. Trimming left V 8 bases short and J 3 bases short, with 14 bases between. Germline assignment: CDR1 MNHEY and CDR2 SMNVEV (reference sequence). There are 13 residues in the CDR3. Written as DNA, the CDR3 is TGTGCCAGCGGTCCCGCAATGAACTACGAGCAGTACCTC. Translated: CASGPAMNYEQYL.

This clonotype was counted many times. The CDR3 DNA is TGCAGTGCTGGTCGGGACAGGGATCAGCCCCAGCATTTT. Protein sequence: CSAGRDRDQPQHF. The chain recombines TRBV20-1 with TRBJ1-5, with 9 positions matching TRBD1. The V gene end was trimmed by 5 bases and the J gene end by 5 bases; junction bases not matched to a gene: 4. The CDR3 runs to 13 residues. CDR1 and CDR2 (germline): DFQATT, SNEGSKA (reference sequence).

This clonotype was counted at least ten times. The J gene is TRBJ1-2, the V gene TRBV5-1; D is perhaps TRBD1 (6 bases). Between the trimmed V and J ends, which lost 1 base and 4 bases, there was a span of 14 bases. Germline V gives CDR1 SGHRS, CDR2 YFSETQ. The CDR3 contains 15 residues. CDR3 loop: CASSLSAGAPYGYTF. The DNA of the CDR3 is TGCGCCAGCAGCTTGTCTGCAGGGGCGCCCTATGGCTACACCTTC.

The rearrangement joins TRBV7-8 to TRBJ1-1; 10 positions agree with TRBD1. The CDR3 runs to 15 residues. The germline V gene encodes CDR1 SGHVS and CDR2 FQNEAQ. The V segment lost 0 bases and the J segment 3 bases; nucleotides outside the gene matches: 1. The CDR3 coding sequence is TGTGCCAGCAGCTTAGCGGGACAGGGGCACACTGAAGCTTTCTTT. Translated, it gives CASSLAGQGHTEAFF.

Only a few counts were recorded for this clonotype. The chain uses TRBV5-6 and TRBJ2-7; D is unresolved. V was cut by 3 bases and J by 0 bases, with 13 bases left in between. The CDR3 loop spans 15 amino acids. From germline, CDR1 is SGHDT and CDR2 YYEEEE. This CDR3 is CASSSPFQSSYEQYF. The CDR3 region has the DNA TGTGCCAGCAGCTCCCCCTTTCAAAGCTCCTACGAGCAGTACTTC.

This clonotype was counted at least ten times. The gene calls are TRBV6-2 or TRBV6-3 and TRBJ1-1; tentatively, D is TRBD1 (6 bases). V lost 2 bases, J lost 7 bases, and 11 bases lay in between. Germline CDR1 is MNHEY and CDR2 is SVGEGT. The CDR3 is made up of 13 amino acids. The DNA for the CDR3 is TGTGCCAGCAGTTACGGGGGGGGCGGTGAAGCTTTCTTT. Protein sequence: CASSYGGGGEAFF.

This clonotype came up a few times. The chain joins TRBV6-5 to TRBJ1-3, with D unclear. There are 13 residues in the CDR3. Trimming left V 5 bases short and J 5 bases short, with 10 bases between. Germline CDR1 and CDR2: MNHEY and SVGAGI. Here the CDR3 DNA reads TGTGCCAGCAGTCCCTCGGCCAGAAACACCATATATTTT. It yields the protein CASSPSARNTIYF.

This clonotype was counted many times. The rearrangement uses TRBV15 and TRBJ1-2, with TRBD1 identical over 8 bases. The V and J ends lost 0 bases and 3 bases, in that order; junction bases with no gene match: 3. The CDR3 totals 15 residues. Germline-derived CDR1 and CDR2 are LNHNV and YYDKDF (reference sequence). In DNA form, the CDR3 reads TGTGCCACCAGCAGAGATCCGACAGGGGACTATGGCTACACCTTC. This sequence encodes CATSRDPTGDYGYTF.

CDR3 residues: CASRYGTENTEAFF. As DNA, the CDR3 is TGTGCCAGCAGGTACGGGACAGAGAACACTGAAGCTTTCTTT. V and J are TRBV12-3 or TRBV12-4 and TRBJ1-1; TRBD1 aligns across 7 bases. The J segment lost 1 base and the V segment lost 6 bases, leaving 5 bases of the junction unmatched. CDR3 length: 14 amino acids.

Many counts were recorded for this clonotype. The chain combines TRBV12-3 or TRBV12-4 with TRBJ2-7; 9 bases fit TRBD1. Trimming removed 3 bases from V and 3 bases from J; junction bases left unmatched: 6. The CDR3 has 15 residues. CDR3 in amino acids: CASSLGQGGHYEQYF. Written as DNA, the CDR3 is TGTGCCAGCAGTTTGGGACAGGGAGGACACTACGAGCAGTACTTC.

This clonotype was counted ten times or more. This chain connects TRBV7-3 to TRBJ2-7; D not resolved. The CDR3 is made up of 15 amino acids. Trimming stripped 1 base from V and 3 bases from J, with 13 bases between. The V gene's germline CDR1 is SGHTA and CDR2 FQGTGA. CDR3 DNA: TGTGCCAGCAGCTTAAACCCAGCCACCCGCTACGAGCAGTACTTC. It encodes CASSLNPATRYEQYF.

This clonotype was seen repeatedly, ten times or more. The chain joins TRBV7-9 to TRBJ1-2, with 8 nucleotides matching TRBD1. Germline V gene lookup returns CDR1 SEHNR and CDR2 FQNEAQ (reference sequence). This CDR3 is 14 amino acids long. Trimming at V came to 3 bases and at J to 4 bases, leaving 4 bases not matched to a gene. As DNA, the CDR3 is TGTGCCAGCAGCTTCCCGGACAGGGCCTATGGCTACACCTTC. Translation: CASSFPDRAYGYTF.

This clonotype was seen repeatedly, ten times or more. The chain combines TRBV20-1 with TRBJ1-1; possible D gene TRBD1, 5 bases. Looked up from germline, CDR1 is DFQATT and CDR2 is SNEGSKA (reference sequence). V was cut by 0 bases and J by 6 bases, with 11 bases left in between. The CDR3 consists of 13 residues. The CDR3: CSARDRGWAEAFF. The CDR3 region has the DNA TGCAGTGCTAGAGATCGGGGCTGGGCTGAAGCTTTCTTT.

This clonotype was picked up many times. CDR3 loop: CSARVWDREVSYSNQPQHF. The CDR3 DNA follows: TGCAGTGCTAGAGTTTGGGACAGGGAAGTATCATATAGCAATCAGCCCCAGCATTTT. The chain recombines TRBV20-1 with TRBJ1-5; 9 bases line up with TRBD1. V gave up 1 base and J gave up 0 bases; unmatched junction bases: 13. The CDR3 length is 19 residues. Germline assignment: CDR1 DFQATT and CDR2 SNEGSKA (reference sequence).

In this sample, this clonotype turned up many times. This chain uses TRBV7-8 with TRBJ1-5; the D gene is possibly TRBD1 (6 bases). Trimming pared 2 bases from V and 6 bases from J, leaving 17 bases between. There are 16 residues in the CDR3. Germline loops: CDR1 SGHVS, CDR2 FQNEAQ. For the CDR3, the DNA is TGTGCCAGCAGCTTAATGGGGGGCAAGGACGGTCAGCCCCAGCATTTT. The encoded protein is CASSLMGGKDGQPQHF.

The chain couples TRBV6-2 or TRBV6-3 to TRBJ2-7; no clear D gene. Germline CDR1 MNHEY, CDR2 SVGEGT. V lost 2 bases to trimming and J lost 2 bases, with 4 bases between them. The CDR3 is 12 residues long. The CDR3, as DNA: TGTGCCAGCAGTTACGTCCCCTACGAGCAGTACTTC. This codes for CASSYVPYEQYF.

This clonotype came up many times. The chain combines TRBV4-1 with TRBJ1-2, with D unclear. The CDR3 spans 13 residues. CDR1 and CDR2 (germline): MGHRA, YSYEKL. The ends were cut back, 0 bases at V and 7 bases at J, with 9 bases in the middle. As DNA, the CDR3 is TGCGCCAGCAGCCAAGATCCTAGATTTGGCTACACCTTC. It is translated as CASSQDPRFGYTF.

This sequence joins TRBV10-3 and TRBJ2-7, with no clear D. The CDR3 consists of 12 residues. Germline assignment: CDR1 ENHRY and CDR2 SYGVKD. V was shortened by 6 bases and J by 3 bases, with 9 bases between the two germline ends. The CDR3 loop reads CAIRDSGYEQYF. The CDR3 nucleotides read TGTGCCATCAGGGATTCTGGCTACGAGCAGTACTTC.